This T cell receptor beta chain was retrieved from a study of identical twins. Study-wide findings and caveats: Zero-insertion findings could be partly confounded by invariant cells (MAIT and iNKT cells). Without tracking the same donors, conclusions rested on cross-sectional statistical analysis.

MiXCR, applied by TCRdb to the 5' RACE reads, yields one record per CDR3 protein. This table has about 900,000 distinct CDR3 sequences, about 12% appearing once. Comment on this clonotype: Its target is unknown.

Germline values: CDR1 ENHRY, CDR2 SYGVKD. The ends were cut back, 2 bases at V and 0 bases at J, with 9 bases in the middle. CDR3 length: 15 residues. These data were also reused for a study on yellow fever vaccine responses in identical twins.

This chain uses TRBV10-3 with TRBJ2-3; tentative D call: TRBD1 (5 bases). The sample comprised PBMCs. The sequence was collected from a woman aged 18-30 years in good health. CDR3 region: CAISERQSSTDTQYF. The CDR3 region has the DNA TGTGCCATCAGTGAGAGACAGTCTAGCACAGATACGCAGTATTTT.